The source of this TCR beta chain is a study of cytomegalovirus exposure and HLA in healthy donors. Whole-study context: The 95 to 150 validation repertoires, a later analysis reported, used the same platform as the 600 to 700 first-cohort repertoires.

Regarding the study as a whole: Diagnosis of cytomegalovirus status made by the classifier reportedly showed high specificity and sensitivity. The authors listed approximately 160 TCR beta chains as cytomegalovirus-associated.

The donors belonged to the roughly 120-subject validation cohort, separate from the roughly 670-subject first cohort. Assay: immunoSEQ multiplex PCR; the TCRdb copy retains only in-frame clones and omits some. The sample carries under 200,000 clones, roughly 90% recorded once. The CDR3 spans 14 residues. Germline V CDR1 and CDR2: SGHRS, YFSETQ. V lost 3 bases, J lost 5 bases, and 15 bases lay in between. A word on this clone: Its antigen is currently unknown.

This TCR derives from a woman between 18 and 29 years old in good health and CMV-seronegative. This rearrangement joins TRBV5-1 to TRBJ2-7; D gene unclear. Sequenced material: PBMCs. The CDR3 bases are TGCGCCAGCAGCTCCGGTGCAATTCGGGACGAGCAGTACTTC. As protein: CASSSGAIRDEQYF.